This T cell receptor beta chain appears in the sequencing data of a study of cytomegalovirus exposure and HLA in healthy donors. This clone was seen a single time. As yet, its antigen is unknown. Amplification used 60 Vbeta primers and 13 Jbeta primers. The table came from immunoSEQ multiplex PCR; TCRdb's copy has only in-frame clones and leaves some out. This table holds some 160,000 clones, roughly 87% found once. Study observations and caveats: Donors belonging to an Asian-associated ancestry cluster reportedly showed fewer N-insertions in productive TCRs than the roughly 700-donor mean, according to what a later analysis found. From TCR beta sequences, most subjects' HLA-A and HLA-B alleles were reportedly predicted accurately. About 180 TCR beta chains were listed as cytomegalovirus-associated. Most CMV-associated TCR beta chains appeared HLA-restricted in a later analysis.

Germline lookup yields CDR1 SGHRS and CDR2 YFSETQ. The CDR3 is made up of 16 amino acids. With V trimmed by 0 bases and J by 2 bases, 3 bases remained unmatched. J is TRBJ2-3 and V is TRBV5-1; 10 positions agree with TRBD1. This clonotype was sampled from a woman aged 50 to 60 in good health and CMV-seronegative. The source material was PBMCs. This chain's CDR3 is CASSLGGQGYTDTQYF. In nucleotides, the CDR3 is TGCGCCAGCAGCTTGGGGGGACAGGGGTACACAGATACGCAGTATTTT. The complete variable domain, with remaining parts taken from reference TRBV5-1 and TRBJ2-3, reads KAGVTQTPRYLIKTRGQQVTLSCSPISGHRSVSWYQQTPGQGLQFLFEYFSETQRNKGNFPGRFSGRQFSNSRSEMNVSTLELGDSALYLCASSLGGQGYTDTQYFGPGTRLTVL.